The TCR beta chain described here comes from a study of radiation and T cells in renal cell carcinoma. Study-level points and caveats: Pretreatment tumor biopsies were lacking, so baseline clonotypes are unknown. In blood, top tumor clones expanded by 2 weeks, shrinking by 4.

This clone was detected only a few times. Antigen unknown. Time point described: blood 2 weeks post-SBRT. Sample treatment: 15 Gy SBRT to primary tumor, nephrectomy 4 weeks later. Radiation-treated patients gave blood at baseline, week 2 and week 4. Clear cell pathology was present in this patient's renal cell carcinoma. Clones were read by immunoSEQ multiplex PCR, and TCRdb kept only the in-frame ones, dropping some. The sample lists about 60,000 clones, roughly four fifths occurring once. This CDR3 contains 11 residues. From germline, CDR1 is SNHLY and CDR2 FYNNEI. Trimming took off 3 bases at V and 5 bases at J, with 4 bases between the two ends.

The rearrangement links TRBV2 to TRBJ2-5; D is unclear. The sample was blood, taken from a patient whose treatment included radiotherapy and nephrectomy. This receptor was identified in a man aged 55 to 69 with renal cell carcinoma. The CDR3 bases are TGTGCCAGCAGTGATCGGGAGACCCAGTACTTC. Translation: CASSDRETQYF.